These 29 T cell receptor beta chains were all obtained from the same sample, sequenced in a study of blood T cell repertoires in COVID-19. Clones were read by immunoSEQ multiplex PCR, and TCRdb kept only the in-frame ones, dropping some. The sample holds 400,000 to 550,000 clones, 80% to 90% seen once. The source material was peripheral blood. The receptors here all came from a woman aged 25 to 39 with acute or convalescent COVID-19.

This clone was counted once. The chain combines TRBV4-2 with TRBJ2-3; 7 nucleotides line up with TRBD2. The germline V gene encodes CDR1 LGHNA and CDR2 YNFKEQ. With V trimmed by 0 bases and J by 3 bases, 6 bases remained unmatched. This CDR3 contains 16 residues. The CDR3 loop reads CASSQEASGVTDTQYF. The CDR3 nucleotides read TGTGCCAGCAGCCAAGAAGCAAGCGGGGTTACAGATACGCAGTATTTT.

This rearrangement joins TRBV7-9 to TRBJ2-7; D unresolved. CDR1 and CDR2 from the germline V gene are SEHNR and FQNEAQ (reference sequence). The CDR3 runs to 11 residues. The V and J ends lost 5 bases and 7 bases respectively, with 9 bases between them. The CDR3: CASSPPGEQYF. The CDR3 DNA sequence: TGTGCCAGCAGCCCCCCCGGTGAGCAGTACTTC.

The CDR3 nucleotides read TGTGCCAGCAGCTTAATCGGCAGGGGGCCCTATAATTCACCCCTCCACTTT. It yields the protein CASSLIGRGPYNSPLHF. The chain couples TRBV7-3 to TRBJ1-6; 8 nucleotides match TRBD1. The CDR3 sequence is 17 residues long. Germline CDR1 is SGHTA and CDR2 is FQGTGA. V shed 1 base, J shed 2 bases, and the junction held 4 bases outside the gene matches.

The CDR3 reads CASSMEGSRPQHF. The CDR3 region has the DNA TGTGCCAGTAGTATGGAGGGATCCCGGCCCCAGCATTTT. The rearrangement joins TRBV19 to TRBJ1-5; D ambiguous. V was shortened by 3 bases and J by 9 bases, with 12 bases between the two germline ends. The length of the CDR3 is 13 residues. The germline V gene encodes CDR1 LNHDA and CDR2 SQIVND (reference sequence).

The V and J genes are TRBV9 and TRBJ2-3; 9 positions agree with TRBD1. The CDR3 is 15 amino acids. Germline-derived CDR1 and CDR2 are SGDLS and YYNGEE. V dropped 4 bases and J dropped 6; count of bases not matched to a gene: 9. The CDR3 bases are TGTGCCAGCAGCTTACAGGGGGCTCAAGTCGATACGCAGTATTTT. It codes for CASSLQGAQVDTQYF. The variable domain in full, completed from reference TRBV9 and TRBJ2-3, reads DSGVTQTPKHLITATGQRVTLRCSPRSGDLSVYWYQQSLDQGLQFLIQYYNGEERAKGNILERFSAQQFPDLHSELNLSSLELGDSALYFCASSLQGAQVDTQYFGPGTRLTVL.

J is TRBJ1-4 and V is TRBV11-2; no firm D call. Germline values: CDR1 SGHAT, CDR2 FQNNGV. V was cut by 1 base and J by 8 bases, with 11 bases left in between. The CDR3 runs 14 residues. The CDR3 coding sequence is TGTGCCAGCAGCTTAGGCAGTTATCAGGAAAAACTGTTTTTT. Its translation is CASSLGSYQEKLFF.

Only one count was recorded for this clone. This chain links TRBV5-5 with TRBJ2-7; 8 positions match TRBD1. The CDR3 extends over 15 amino acids. The junction had 9 bases not matched to a gene; V was cut back by 6 bases and J by 1 base. CDR1 is SGHKS, CDR2 YYEKEE, per germline (reference sequence). CDR3 in amino acids: CASTHKQGESYEQYF. The CDR3 nucleotides are TGTGCCAGCACCCATAAACAGGGGGAATCCTACGAGCAGTACTTC.

V and J are TRBV6-5 and TRBJ1-1, with TRBD1 matching over 8 bases. This CDR3 spans 13 amino acids. CDR1 is MNHEY and CDR2 is SVGAGI in the germline V gene. V gave up 7 bases and J gave up 1 base; unmatched junction bases: 2. The CDR3 region is CASIGQGNTEAFF. The CDR3 coding sequence is TGTGCCAGCATTGGACAGGGGAACACTGAAGCTTTCTTT.

J is TRBJ1-1 and V is TRBV28, with a weak D call TRBD1 (6 bases). The CDR3 is made up of 15 amino acids. From germline, CDR1 is MDHEN and CDR2 SYDVKM. V was shortened by 7 bases and J by 4 bases, with 19 bases between the two germline ends. For the CDR3, the DNA is TGTGCCAGCACCACAAATCAGGGGTCTGTCACTGAAGCTTTCTTT. This sequence encodes CASTTNQGSVTEAFF.

The CDR3 here is CASSLRGGTYNEQFF. CDR3 nucleotide sequence: TGTGCCAGCAGTTTACGGGGGGGGACCTACAATGAGCAGTTCTTC. The rearrangement links TRBV27 to TRBJ2-1; 8 bases line up with TRBD2. V shed 2 bases and J 2 bases; nucleotides not matched to a gene: 2. The CDR3 sequence is 15 residues long. Germline CDR1 reads MNHEY; CDR2 reads SMNVEV (reference sequence).

The chain has TRBV19 and TRBJ2-7, with 10 nucleotides matching TRBD1. This CDR3 spans 15 amino acids. The germline V gene encodes CDR1 LNHDA and CDR2 SQIVND (reference sequence). V lost 6 bases to trimming and J lost 3 bases; unmatched junction nucleotides: 8. The CDR3 reads CASRSSGQGRYEQYF. DNA of the CDR3: TGTGCCAGTAGAAGCTCGGGACAGGGGCGCTACGAGCAGTACTTC.

V gene TRBV15 combines with J gene TRBJ2-7; 9 bases are shared with TRBD2. The CDR3 is 16 residues long. Germline V gene data show CDR1 as LNHNV and CDR2 as YYDKDF (reference sequence). The V gene end was trimmed by 0 bases and the J gene end by 2 bases; junction bases not matched to a gene: 5. In DNA, the CDR3 is TGTGCCACCAGCAGAGATCGGCTAGCGGGGACCTACGAGCAGTACTTC. Encoded protein: CATSRDRLAGTYEQYF. Combining the CDR3 with reference TRBV15 and TRBJ2-7 gives the whole variable domain DAMVIQNPRYQVTQFGKPVTLSCSQTLNHNVMYWYQQKSSQAPKLLFHYYDKDFNNEADTPDNFQSRRPNTSFCFLDIRSPGLGDTAMYLCATSRDRLAGTYEQYFGPGTRLTVT.

This chain uses TRBV4-1 with TRBJ2-1; TRBD2 aligns across 14 bases. The CDR3 consists of 19 residues. V lost 5 bases and J lost 8; bases outside the gene matches: 17. The germline V gene encodes CDR1 MGHRA and CDR2 YSYEKL. CDR3 region: CASSKSRSLGTSGGHEQFF. The CDR3 DNA follows: TGCGCCAGCAGCAAAAGTCGCTCTCTAGGGACTAGCGGGGGTCATGAGCAGTTCTTC.

V is TRBV5-1 and J is TRBJ1-3, with a weak D call TRBD1 (5 bases). V was pared by 4 bases and J by 4 bases, with 18 bases between. This CDR3 region has 16 residues. Germline-derived CDR1 and CDR2 are SGHRS and YFSETQ. CDR3 sequence: CASSVQPTDSGNTIYF. The CDR3, as DNA: TGCGCCAGCAGCGTCCAACCGACAGATTCCGGAAACACCATATATTTT.

V is TRBV12-3 or TRBV12-4 and J is TRBJ2-3; D not resolved. V shed 6 bases and J shed 0 bases, with 7 bases lying between them. The CDR3 loop spans 13 amino acids. Here the CDR3 DNA reads TGTGCCAGCAGAACCACTAGCACAGATACGCAGTATTTT. This gives the protein CASRTTSTDTQYF.

The table lists this clone with a few counts. The gene calls are TRBV19 and TRBJ1-5; 7 bases align to TRBD1. After removal of 3 bases from V and 6 bases from J, the junction contained 11 bases not matched to a gene. CDR3 size: 16 residues. The germline V gene encodes CDR1 LNHDA and CDR2 SQIVND (reference sequence). The CDR3 spells CASSIGDSLHTQPQHF. DNA for the CDR3: TGTGCCAGTAGTATCGGGGACAGCTTGCACACTCAGCCCCAGCATTTT.

Of note for this clone: Distinct nucleotide sequences in the sample also encode this CDR3. The chain employs TRBV5-4 and TRBJ1-6; no clear D. The CDR3 is 14 residues long. Trimming removed 0 bases at V and 7 bases at J, with 8 bases between. Germline CDR1 SGHNT, CDR2 YYREEE (reference sequence). CDR3 amino acids: CASSLGQENSPLHF. CDR3 coding DNA: TGTGCCAGCAGCTTGGGTCAGGAAAATTCACCCCTCCACTTT.

The genes are TRBV19 and TRBJ1-2; D gene ambiguous. The CDR3 consists of 14 residues. V lost 5 bases to trimming and J lost 4 bases, with 14 bases between them. Germline V gene lookup returns CDR1 LNHDA and CDR2 SQIVND (reference sequence). The CDR3 DNA sequence: TGTGCCAGTAGTCCCAGTCCGGGGTCCTATGGCTACACCTTC. Its protein product is CASSPSPGSYGYTF.

The chain recombines TRBV24-1 with TRBJ2-7, with 11 bases lining up with TRBD1. Germline lookup yields CDR1 KGHDR and CDR2 SFDVKD. The CDR3 has 16 amino acids. With V trimmed by 5 bases and J by 5 bases, 10 bases remained unmatched. The CDR3 sequence is CATSAIGTGGFDEQYF. The CDR3, as DNA: TGTGCCACCAGTGCCATCGGGACAGGGGGTTTTGACGAGCAGTACTTC.

Only one count was recorded for this clone. V usage is TRBV6-4 and J usage is TRBJ2-3, with D maybe TRBD1 (6 bases). V dropped 8 bases and J dropped 2 bases, with 29 bases sitting between them. From germline, CDR1 is MRHNA and CDR2 SNTAGT. The CDR3 is 19 residues long. DNA of the CDR3: TGTGCCAGCCACGACAGCGCCGGGACACTTAAGCAACCCACAGATACGCAGTATTTT. Translated, it gives CASHDSAGTLKQPTDTQYF.

The J gene is TRBJ2-1, the V gene TRBV2; 9 bases are shared with TRBD1. V was clipped by 7 bases and J by 0 bases; unmatched bases: 4. CDR1 and CDR2 (germline): SNHLY, FYNNEI. CDR3 length equals 15 residues. The CDR3, as DNA: TGTGCCAGCACTAAGGACAGGGGCTCCTACAATGAGCAGTTCTTC. Translation gives CASTKDRGSYNEQFF.

This clone was counted once. V gene TRBV18 combines with J gene TRBJ2-7; TRBD1 matches at 8 bases. Germline assignment: CDR1 KGHSH and CDR2 LQKENI. V trimming: 5 bases; J trimming: 7 bases; junction bases outside the gene matches: 4. The CDR3 has 12 amino acids. CDR3 nucleotide sequence: TGTGCCAGCTCAATGACAGGGGAGGAGCAGTACTTC. Translation: CASSMTGEEQYF.

The V call is TRBV2, the J call TRBJ2-3; D is unresolved. Trimming pared 6 bases from V and 4 bases from J, leaving 20 bases between. Germline lookup yields CDR1 SNHLY and CDR2 FYNNEI. This CDR3 comprises 16 residues. DNA of the CDR3: TGTGCCAGCAGGAGGTCGGCCATAAGACTTGCAGATACGCAGTATTTT. Its translation is CASRRSAIRLADTQYF.

The chain is built from TRBV30 and TRBJ2-3; maybe TRBD2 (7 bases). Germline V gene sequence: CDR1 GTSNPN, CDR2 SVGIG (reference sequence). V gave up 0 bases and J gave up 4 bases, with 17 bases separating them. This CDR3 is built from 16 residues. The CDR3 DNA reads as TGTGCCTGGAGTGTATATGCGGGGGCCGATTCAGATACGCAGTATTTT. Amino acid sequence: CAWSVYAGADSDTQYF.

A word on this clone: Other DNA sequences in this specimen translate into the identical CDR3. V usage is TRBV7-9 and J usage is TRBJ1-1, with 7 positions matching TRBD1. The ends lost 4 bases at V and 5 bases at J; junction bases unmatched: 1. The CDR3 sequence is 12 residues long. From germline, CDR1 is SEHNR and CDR2 FQNEAQ (reference sequence). The CDR3 reads CASSSTGTEAFF. The CDR3 DNA reads as TGTGCCAGCAGCTCGACAGGGACTGAAGCTTTCTTT.

CDR3 in amino acids: CASSQVGGRNTQYF. The DNA of the CDR3 is TGTGCCAGCAGCCAGGTCGGGGGGCGGAATACGCAGTATTTT. The V call is TRBV4-2, the J call TRBJ2-3; D may be TRBD2 (7 bases). Between the trimmed V and J ends, which lost 3 bases and 7 bases, there was a span of 14 bases. CDR1 and CDR2 (germline): LGHNA, YNFKEQ. CDR3 length: 14 amino acids.

The J gene is TRBJ2-5, the V gene TRBV5-1; maybe TRBD2 (5 bases). In germline, CDR1 is SGHRS, CDR2 YFSETQ. Trimming cost V 6 bases and J 2 bases, with 17 bases left between them. This CDR3 has 15 residues. The CDR3 region is CASTLSGNFQETQYF. The CDR3 DNA reads as TGCGCCAGCACCCTCAGCGGCAACTTTCAAGAGACCCAGTACTTC. Using reference TRBV5-1 and TRBJ2-5 for the parts outside the CDR3, the full variable domain is KAGVTQTPRYLIKTRGQQVTLSCSPISGHRSVSWYQQTPGQGLQFLFEYFSETQRNKGNFPGRFSGRQFSNSRSEMNVSTLELGDSALYLCASTLSGNFQETQYFGPGTRLLVL.

A remark on this clone: Other DNA sequences from this sample encode an identical CDR3 as well. V and J are TRBV6-5 and TRBJ1-1; D is unclear. The CDR3 sequence is 14 residues long. Germline CDR1 reads MNHEY; CDR2 reads SVGAGI. Trimming removed 2 bases from V and 0 bases from J, with 7 bases in between. CDR3: CASSYEGMNTEAFF. The CDR3 DNA sequence: TGTGCCAGCAGTTACGAGGGTATGAACACTGAAGCTTTCTTT.

J is TRBJ2-7 and V is TRBV1; TRBD1 reflects the table's D call only, with no check against the DNA. TRBV1 is noted as a pseudogene. CDR3 length: 14 residues. The CDR3 DNA follows: TGCACCAGCAGCCAAGGACGGGACAGGCCAGAGCAGTACTTC. As protein: CTSSQGRDRPEQYF.